These 30 T cell receptor beta chains came from one sample sequenced in a study of T cell changes during pregnancy in multiple sclerosis. Assay used: immunoSEQ multiplex PCR; TCRdb lists only in-frame clones, some missing. Of about 93,000 clones listed, around 92% are singletons. The sample in question was peripheral blood, obtained after pregnancy. Source of these receptors: a female donor with multiple sclerosis, enrolled in a pregnancy study.

This clone was counted a few times. The CDR3 nucleotides read TGTGCCAGCAGCGTAGGGACAGCCTGGGACACTGAAGCTTTCTTT. Its protein is CASSVGTAWDTEAFF. V and J are TRBV9 and TRBJ1-1; a possible D gene is TRBD1 (6 bases). V was clipped by 0 bases and J by 3 bases, with 12 bases between them. CDR1 is SGDLS and CDR2 is YYNGEE in the germline V gene. CDR3 length equals 15 residues.

This chain joins TRBV13 and TRBJ1-2, with a possible D match to TRBD1 (6 bases). In germline, CDR1 is PRHDT, CDR2 FYEKMQ (reference sequence). With 0 bases removed from V and 4 bases from J, the gap between germline ends came to 18 bases. The CDR3 is 17 amino acids. The CDR3 here is CASSLGRGGRGAYGYTF. Written as DNA, the CDR3 is TGTGCCAGCAGCTTAGGCCGGGGGGGCCGTGGGGCCTATGGCTACACCTTC.

The chain links TRBV6-5 to TRBJ2-5; D remains ambiguous. The CDR3 is made up of 14 amino acids. Germline V gives CDR1 MNHEY, CDR2 SVGAGI. The V end lost 0 bases, the J end lost 4 bases, and 9 bases lay between the germline ends. CDR3: CASSYSTSGETQYF. CDR3 bases: TGTGCCAGCAGTTACTCGACATCCGGAGAGACCCAGTACTTC.

The chain links TRBV7-3 to TRBJ2-2; D uncertain. There are 14 residues in the CDR3. Per germline, CDR1 SGHTA and CDR2 FQGTGA. V was clipped by 3 bases and J by 0 bases, with 5 bases between them. CDR3 in amino acids: CASSFEANTGELFF. The CDR3 nucleotides read TGTGCCAGCAGCTTCGAGGCGAACACCGGGGAGCTGTTTTTT.

The V gene is TRBV10-2, the J gene TRBJ1-2, with 9 bases identical to TRBD1. The germline V gene encodes CDR1 WSHSY and CDR2 SAAADI. This CDR3 region has 15 residues. V lost 4 bases and J lost 6; bases outside the gene matches: 9. The CDR3 loop is CASSVSTGGSDGYTF. CDR3 nucleotide sequence: TGCGCCAGCAGTGTCTCTACAGGGGGCTCGGATGGCTACACCTTC.

This chain links TRBV4-1 with TRBJ1-5; D not resolved. Between the trimmed V and J ends, which lost 0 bases and 0 bases, there was a span of 15 bases. The CDR3 runs 18 residues. Germline-derived CDR1 and CDR2 are MGHRA and YSYEKL. CDR3 region: CASSQEPMRGYSNQPQHF. The CDR3 DNA is TGCGCCAGCAGCCAAGAACCGATGCGGGGATATAGCAATCAGCCCCAGCATTTT.

The rearrangement uses TRBV30 and TRBJ1-3; D unclear. Trimming cost V 0 bases and J 8 bases, with 5 bases left between them. Germline values: CDR1 GTSNPN, CDR2 SVGIG (reference sequence). The CDR3 has 11 residues. Written as DNA, the CDR3 is TGTGCCTGGAGTGTGGCGGACACCATATATTTT. It specifies CAWSVADTIYF.

The chain joins TRBV7-9 to TRBJ1-4, with unresolved D. With 3 bases removed from V and 5 bases from J, the gap between germline ends came to 10 bases. The CDR3 length is 14 residues. The germline V gene has CDR1 SEHNR and CDR2 FQNEAQ (reference sequence). The CDR3 protein is CASSLASGNEKLFF. The CDR3 DNA reads TGTGCCAGCAGCTTGGCCAGCGGAAATGAAAAACTGTTTTTT.

The chain uses TRBV7-2 and TRBJ2-5; TRBD2 matches 11 bases. Trimming cost V 3 bases and J 4 bases; bases outside gene matches: 1. The CDR3 loop spans 14 amino acids. In germline, CDR1 is SGHTA, CDR2 FQGNSA. The CDR3 spells CASSFSGGGETQYF. In nucleotides, the CDR3 is TGTGCCAGCAGCTTTAGCGGGGGGGGAGAGACCCAGTACTTC.

The chain recombines TRBV30 with TRBJ2-2; 8 nucleotides line up with TRBD2. The CDR3 has 15 residues. Germline V gene lookup returns CDR1 GTSNPN and CDR2 SVGIG (reference sequence). V gave up 5 bases and J gave up 6 bases; unmatched junction bases: 11. CDR3 loop: CAWSQAGAFPGELFF. Written as DNA, the CDR3 is TGTGCCTGGTCCCAAGCGGGGGCCTTCCCCGGGGAGCTGTTTTTT.

CDR3 amino acids: CASSFVRRGGNNEQFF. DNA of the CDR3: TGTGCCAGCAGCTTCGTACGGCGGGGGGGAAACAATGAGCAGTTCTTC. The chain is built from TRBV5-6 and TRBJ2-1; 9 bases map to TRBD2. Germline trimming cut 2 bases from V and 5 bases from J; bases unmatched to any gene: 8. Germline CDR1 is SGHDT and CDR2 is YYEEEE. This CDR3 is 16 amino acids long.

The chain joins TRBV6-5 to TRBJ2-1; 8 bases are shared with TRBD1. Germline CDR1 is MNHEY and CDR2 is SVGAGI. Losses at the gene ends were 0 bases for V and 7 bases for J; bases not matched to a gene: 5. CDR3 length equals 15 residues. The CDR3 is CASSYSRGHGNEQFF. The CDR3 region has the DNA TGTGCCAGCAGTTACTCCAGGGGGCATGGGAATGAGCAGTTCTTC.

A single count supports this clone. This chain uses TRBV9 with TRBJ2-7; TRBD1 aligns across 8 bases. The CDR3 extends over 15 amino acids. Germline loops: CDR1 SGDLS, CDR2 YYNGEE. J lost 2 bases, V lost 2 bases, and 6 bases had no gene match. The CDR3 spells CASSVGTGSAYEQYF. The CDR3 DNA follows: TGTGCCAGCAGCGTCGGGACAGGTAGCGCCTACGAGCAGTACTTC.

This sequence joins TRBV7-9 and TRBJ2-7, with D maybe TRBD2 (6 bases). Trimming removed 5 bases at V and 3 bases at J, with 14 bases between. This CDR3 has 14 residues. The germline V gene encodes CDR1 SEHNR and CDR2 FQNEAQ (reference sequence). The CDR3 nucleotides read TGTGCCAGCAGCCCCGAGCGGGCGCGCTACGAGCAGTACTTC. This sequence encodes CASSPERARYEQYF.

This chain joins TRBV6-4 and TRBJ2-3, with TRBD1 identical over 11 bases. V lost 2 bases, J lost 2 bases, and 0 bases stayed unmatched. This CDR3 region has 15 residues. Per germline, CDR1 MRHNA and CDR2 SNTAGT. CDR3 sequence: CASSDGQGATDTQYF. CDR3 coding DNA: TGTGCCAGCAGTGACGGACAGGGGGCCACAGATACGCAGTATTTT.

V and J are TRBV2 and TRBJ2-1, with 7 bases lining up with TRBD1. CDR3 length equals 15 residues. Germline V CDR1 and CDR2: SNHLY, FYNNEI. V shed 7 bases and J 1 base; nucleotides not matched to a gene: 7. The CDR3, as DNA: TGTGCCAGCACTATCTCGGACAGGTCCTACAATGAGCAGTTCTTC. Its protein product is CASTISDRSYNEQFF.

V and J are TRBV30 and TRBJ1-2, with TRBD1 matching 7 bases. In germline, CDR1 is GTSNPN, CDR2 SVGIG (reference sequence). The CDR3 is 12 residues long. The V gene end was trimmed by 2 bases and the J gene end by 8 bases; junction bases not matched to a gene: 5. The CDR3 nucleotides read TGTGCCTGGAGTTACAGGACAGGCGGCTACACCTTC. The encoded protein is CAWSYRTGGYTF.

The chain has TRBV11-2 and TRBJ1-1; no clear D. The length of the CDR3 is 13 residues. With 1 base removed from V and 4 bases from J, the gap between germline ends came to 7 bases. Looked up from germline, CDR1 is SGHAT and CDR2 is FQNNGV. The CDR3, as DNA: TGTGCCAGCAGCTTAGCAGGTCCCACTGAAGCTTTCTTT. Its translation: CASSLAGPTEAFF.

The chain joins TRBV7-8 to TRBJ1-1; no clear D gene. V was trimmed by 5 bases and J by 6 bases, leaving 19 bases between them. CDR1 and CDR2 from the germline V gene are SGHVS and FQNEAQ. The CDR3 extends over 15 amino acids. CDR3 region: CASSLMPGLFSEAFF. The DNA of the CDR3 is TGTGCCAGCAGCCTTATGCCGGGATTATTCTCTGAAGCTTTCTTT.

The chain couples TRBV27 to TRBJ2-7, with 8 bases that match TRBD2. The germline gives CDR1 MNHEY, CDR2 SMNVEV (reference sequence). Unmatched junction bases numbered 6, after V lost 2 bases and J lost 3 bases. The CDR3 is 15 residues long. CDR3 in amino acids: CASSLGVSGGYEQYF. The CDR3 bases are TGTGCCAGCAGTTTAGGGGTAAGCGGGGGCTACGAGCAGTACTTC.

The chain joins TRBV11-2 to TRBJ2-3; TRBD2 might be the D (6 bases). V shed 1 base and J shed 0 bases, with 11 bases lying between them. Per germline, CDR1 SGHAT and CDR2 FQNNGV. The CDR3 runs 16 residues. The chain's CDR3 is CASSLVSGSSTDTQYF. CDR3 bases: TGTGCCAGCAGCTTAGTTAGCGGAAGCAGCACAGATACGCAGTATTTT.

The J gene is TRBJ2-7, the V gene TRBV2; D might be TRBD1 (6 bases). V was clipped by 0 bases and J by 0 bases, with 21 bases between them. Per germline, CDR1 SNHLY and CDR2 FYNNEI. CDR3 size: 19 residues. This CDR3 is CASSEARLWAGAFSYEQYF. CDR3 bases: TGTGCCAGCAGTGAAGCTCGTTTGTGGGCAGGGGCTTTCTCCTACGAGCAGTACTTC.

This clone was seen just once. The V and J genes are TRBV28 and TRBJ1-1, with D hard to call. Trimming stripped 2 bases from V and 6 bases from J, with 4 bases between. Germline CDR1 and CDR2: MDHEN and SYDVKM. This CDR3 spans 11 amino acids. As DNA, the CDR3 is TGTGCCAGCAGTTTAAGAGCTGAAGCTTTCTTT. Its translation: CASSLRAEAFF. Full variable domain (remainder filled in from reference TRBV28 and TRBJ1-1): DVKVTQSSRYLVKRTGEKVFLECVQDMDHENMFWYRQDPGLGLRLIYFSYDVKMKEKGDIPEGYSVSREKKERFSLILESASTNQTSMYLCASSLRAEAFFGQGTRLTVV.

The chain links TRBV7-9 to TRBJ1-1; D is ambiguous. V was trimmed by 2 bases and J by 1 base, leaving 5 bases between them. In germline, CDR1 is SEHNR, CDR2 FQNEAQ (reference sequence). This CDR3 is 13 amino acids long. The CDR3 DNA sequence: TGTGCCAGCAGCTTAACAAAGAACACTGAAGCTTTCTTT. It codes for CASSLTKNTEAFF. Full variable domain (missing parts from reference TRBV7-9 and TRBJ1-1): DTGVSQNPRHKITKRGQNVTFRCDPISEHNRLYWYRQTLGQGPEFLTYFQNEAQLEKSRLLSDRFSAERPKGSFSTLEIQRTEQGDSAMYLCASSLTKNTEAFFGQGTRLTVV.

The genes are TRBV6-5 and TRBJ2-7, with 8 bases identical to TRBD1. The CDR3 spans 12 residues. The junction had 3 bases not matched to a gene; V was cut back by 5 bases and J by 6 bases. CDR1 and CDR2 from the germline V gene are MNHEY and SVGAGI. CDR3 sequence reads: CASSRQGTEQYF. Here the CDR3 DNA reads TGTGCCAGCAGTCGACAGGGGACCGAGCAGTACTTC.

The J gene is TRBJ2-7, the V gene TRBV19; a possible D gene is TRBD2 (5 bases). This CDR3 region has 17 residues. CDR1 is LNHDA, CDR2 SQIVND, per germline (reference sequence). V lost 3 bases and J 5 bases, leaving 23 bases between the germline ends. Written as DNA, the CDR3 is TGTGCCAGTAGTATCCCGAGAGGCGTGGGGAGTACTAACGAGCAGTACTTC. It encodes CASSIPRGVGSTNEQYF.

V and J are TRBV7-3 and TRBJ2-7; 7 positions agree with TRBD2. With 0 bases clipped from V and 0 bases from J, the junction kept 2 bases outside the gene matches. Germline loops: CDR1 SGHTA, CDR2 FQGTGA. The CDR3 runs to 15 residues. CDR3 nucleotides: TGTGCCAGCAGCTTAACCGGGGGGAGCTCCTACGAGCAGTACTTC. Residues: CASSLTGGSSYEQYF.

The CDR3 sequence: CASSQDWATGTGGTEAFF. CDR3 nucleotides: TGTGCCAGCAGCCAAGATTGGGCCACCGGGACAGGGGGAACTGAAGCTTTCTTT. V usage is TRBV4-2 and J usage is TRBJ1-1, with 11 nucleotides matching TRBD1. Unmatched junction bases numbered 11, after V lost 0 bases and J lost 5 bases. The germline V gene encodes CDR1 LGHNA and CDR2 YNFKEQ. The CDR3 spans 18 residues.

CDR3 in amino acids: CAWNLGREVNEQYF. The CDR3 DNA sequence: TGTGCCTGGAATCTTGGGCGGGAGGTAAACGAGCAGTACTTC. The chain uses TRBV30 and TRBJ2-7, with 8 nucleotides matching TRBD2. Germline V lookup: CDR1 GTSNPN, CDR2 SVGIG (reference sequence). V dropped 4 bases and J dropped 5; count of bases not matched to a gene: 10. This CDR3 comprises 14 residues. Together with reference TRBV30 and TRBJ2-7, the CDR3 gives the full variable domain: SQTIHQWPATLVQPVGSPLSLECTVEGTSNPNLYWYRQAAGRGLQLLFYSVGIGQISSEVPQNLSASRPQDRQFILSSKKLLLSDSGFYLCAWNLGREVNEQYFGPGTRLTVT.

This chain connects TRBV19 to TRBJ1-3, with a tentative D call TRBD1 (6 bases). CDR3 length: 17 residues. Germline lookup yields CDR1 LNHDA and CDR2 SQIVND (reference sequence). V lost 1 base, J lost 4 bases, and 17 bases lay in between. The CDR3 spells CASSIARWGTRGNTIYF. For the CDR3, the DNA is TGTGCCAGTAGTATAGCTCGGTGGGGGACAAGAGGAAACACCATATATTTT. Complete variable domain (other parts from reference TRBV19 and TRBJ1-3): DGGITQSPKYLFRKEGQNVTLSCEQNLNHDAMYWYRQDPGQGLRLIYYSQIVNDFQKGDIAEGYSVSREKKESFPLTVTSAQKNPTAFYLCASSIARWGTRGNTIYFGEGSWLTVV.